These T cell receptor beta chains were read from a single sample in a study of blood T cell repertoires in COVID-19. Generated by immunoSEQ multiplex PCR, the TCRdb table keeps only in-frame clones and is missing some. The data show around 140,000 clones, with roughly 89% seen just once and around 20% held by the top ten. Material for sequencing was peripheral blood. The source of these receptors is a man between 50 and 59 years old with active or convalescent COVID-19. The CDR3 runs from the conserved cysteine through the conserved F or W. The D gene is left open where the match is weak. Only part of the rows carry a size: once, few, many, or a class if the clone is expanded.

D gene: NA
clone size: NA
J gene: TRBJ2-6
CDR3 length: 15
V gene: TRBV13
CDR3 DNA: TGTGCCAGCAGCAACACAGGGTCTGGGGCCAACGTCCTGACTTTC
CDR3 protein: CASSNTGSGANVLTF

D gene: TRBD2
clone size: NA
J gene: TRBJ2-1
CDR3 length: 16
V gene: TRBV7-8
CDR3 DNA: TGTGCCAGCAGCTTACGGCTAGCGGGAACTTACAATGAGCAGTTCTTC
CDR3 protein: CASSLRLAGTYNEQFF

D gene: TRBD1
clone size: NA
J gene: TRBJ1-1
CDR3 length: 14
V gene: TRBV7-9
CDR3 DNA: TGTGCCAGCAGCCATGGACAGGGAGGGACTGAAGCTTTCTTT
CDR3 protein: CASSHGQGGTEAFF

D gene: TRBD1
clone size: NA
J gene: TRBJ1-3
CDR3 length: 15
V gene: TRBV3-1/TRBV3-2
CDR3 DNA: TGTGCCAGCAGCTACGACAGGGACTCTGGAAACACCATATATTTT
CDR3 protein: CASSYDRDSGNTIYF

D gene: NA
clone size: once
J gene: TRBJ1-2
CDR3 length: 11
V gene: TRBV25-1
CDR3 DNA: TGTGCCAGCAGTGCCGGCGGGGGCTACACCTTC
CDR3 protein: CASSAGGGYTF

D gene: NA
clone size: NA
J gene: TRBJ2-5
CDR3 length: 12
V gene: TRBV11-3
CDR3 DNA: TGTGCCAGCAGCCAAGGGGGAGAGACCCAGTACTTC
CDR3 protein: CASSQGGETQYF

D gene: NA
clone size: few
J gene: TRBJ2-7
CDR3 length: 15
V gene: TRBV5-6
CDR3 DNA: TGTGCCAGCAGCTTGGTATCCAGGGTAGCCTACGAGCAGTACTTC
CDR3 protein: CASSLVSRVAYEQYF

D gene: NA
clone size: NA
J gene: TRBJ2-1
CDR3 length: 11
V gene: TRBV20-1
CDR3 DNA: TGCAGTGCTAGAGTAGCCGATGAGCAGTTCTTC
CDR3 protein: CSARVADEQFF

D gene: TRBD2
clone size: few
J gene: TRBJ2-7
CDR3 length: 14
V gene: TRBV7-9
CDR3 DNA: TGTGCCAGCAGCTTAGGGGGACTAGCAACCGAGCAGTACTTC
CDR3 protein: CASSLGGLATEQYF

D gene: TRBD1
clone size: NA
J gene: TRBJ2-5
CDR3 length: 15
V gene: TRBV6-5
CDR3 DNA: TGTGCCAGCAGAGCGACAGGGACCAGCCAAGAGACCCAGTACTTC
CDR3 protein: CASRATGTSQETQYF

D gene: NA
clone size: NA
J gene: TRBJ1-4
CDR3 length: 14
V gene: TRBV5-1
CDR3 DNA: TGCGCCAGCAGGGTCGTGGGGCAGGGAGAAAAACTGTTTTTT
CDR3 protein: CASRVVGQGEKLFF

D gene: NA
clone size: few
J gene: TRBJ1-3
CDR3 length: 15
V gene: TRBV3-1/TRBV3-2
CDR3 DNA: TGTGCCAGCAGCCAATCGAGGATCTCTGGAAACACCATATATTTT
CDR3 protein: CASSQSRISGNTIYF

D gene: TRBD1
clone size: once
J gene: TRBJ1-4
CDR3 length: 14
V gene: TRBV28
CDR3 DNA: TGTGCCAGCAGAAAGGACAGGGGTAATGAAAAACTGTTTTTT
CDR3 protein: CASRKDRGNEKLFF

D gene: TRBD2
clone size: NA
J gene: TRBJ2-2
CDR3 length: 16
V gene: TRBV5-4
CDR3 DNA: TGTGCCAGCAGCTTGACTAGCGGGAGGGTCACCGGGGAGCTGTTTTTT
CDR3 protein: CASSLTSGRVTGELFF

D gene: TRBD1
clone size: NA
J gene: TRBJ1-5
CDR3 length: 16
V gene: TRBV6-2/TRBV6-3
CDR3 DNA: TGTGCCAGCAGTTACCTAGGACAGGGTTGGAATCAGCCCCAGCATTTT
CDR3 protein: CASSYLGQGWNQPQHF

D gene: NA
clone size: NA
J gene: TRBJ2-1
CDR3 length: 12
V gene: TRBV28
CDR3 DNA: TGTGCCAGCAGTTTAGAGAGCAATGAGCAGTTCTTC
CDR3 protein: CASSLESNEQFF

D gene: TRBD1
clone size: NA
J gene: TRBJ2-7
CDR3 length: 14
V gene: TRBV12-5
CDR3 DNA: TGTGCTAGTGGTTTGGGACAGGGTGCCTACGAGCAGTACTTC
CDR3 protein: CASGLGQGAYEQYF

D gene: TRBD1
clone size: few
J gene: TRBJ1-2
CDR3 length: 17
V gene: TRBV10-3
CDR3 DNA: TGTGCCATCAGTGAGTGGGGGACAGGGGATTCGGACTATGGCTACACCTTC
CDR3 protein: CAISEWGTGDSDYGYTF

D gene: NA
clone size: NA
J gene: TRBJ2-7
CDR3 length: 13
V gene: TRBV4-3
CDR3 DNA: TGCGCCAGCAGCCAAGTCAGAGGCCGAGAGCAGTACTTC
CDR3 protein: CASSQVRGREQYF

D gene: NA
clone size: few
J gene: TRBJ1-2
CDR3 length: 11
V gene: TRBV29-1
CDR3 DNA: TGCAGCGTTGAAGAAGCCTATGGCTACACCTTC
CDR3 protein: CSVEEAYGYTF

D gene: NA
clone size: NA
J gene: TRBJ2-6
CDR3 length: 14
V gene: TRBV5-1
CDR3 DNA: TGCGCCAGCAGCCGGGACTCTGGGGCCAACGTCCTGACTTTC
CDR3 protein: CASSRDSGANVLTF

D gene: TRBD1
clone size: NA
J gene: TRBJ2-7
CDR3 length: 14
V gene: TRBV7-9
CDR3 DNA: TGTGCCAGCAGCTTAGGGGGACAGCCCTACGAGCAGTACTTC
CDR3 protein: CASSLGGQPYEQYF

D gene: NA
clone size: NA
J gene: TRBJ2-7
CDR3 length: 14
V gene: TRBV5-5
CDR3 DNA: TGTGCCAGCAGCTTCCCCGGGAGCTCCTACGAGCAGTACTTC
CDR3 protein: CASSFPGSSYEQYF

D gene: NA
clone size: NA
J gene: TRBJ2-5
CDR3 length: 15
V gene: TRBV5-1
CDR3 DNA: TGCGCCAGCAGCCAGGACAGCGGTGATGAAGAGACCCAGTACTTC
CDR3 protein: CASSQDSGDEETQYF

D gene: NA
clone size: NA
J gene: TRBJ1-1
CDR3 length: 15
V gene: TRBV11-3
CDR3 DNA: TGTGCCAGCAGCGAAGGAGGACAGCAGAACACTGAAGCTTTCTTT
CDR3 protein: CASSEGGQQNTEAFF

D gene: TRBD1
clone size: NA
J gene: TRBJ2-1
CDR3 length: 15
V gene: TRBV2
CDR3 DNA: TGTGCCAGCAGGACAGGGGGCCCGGCTGAGGATGAGCAGTTCTTC
CDR3 protein: CASRTGGPAEDEQFF

D gene: TRBD1
clone size: NA
J gene: TRBJ2-7
CDR3 length: 13
V gene: TRBV27
CDR3 DNA: TGTGCCAGCAGCCGACAGGGGGCATACGAGCAGTACTTC
CDR3 protein: CASSRQGAYEQYF

D gene: TRBD1
clone size: NA
J gene: TRBJ1-5
CDR3 length: 13
V gene: TRBV10-3
CDR3 DNA: TGTGCCATTAGCAGGGGGCCGGATCAGCCCCAGCATTTT
CDR3 protein: CAISRGPDQPQHF

D gene: TRBD2
clone size: NA
J gene: TRBJ2-1
CDR3 length: 15
V gene: TRBV2
CDR3 DNA: TGTGCCAGCAGTGTGACTAGCGGGCACTACAATGAGCAGTTCTTC
CDR3 protein: CASSVTSGHYNEQFF

D gene: TRBD2
clone size: NA
J gene: TRBJ2-1
CDR3 length: 15
V gene: TRBV9
CDR3 DNA: TGTGCCAGCAGCGCGACTAGCGGGGGGGCTGATGAGCAGTTCTTC
CDR3 protein: CASSATSGGADEQFF

D gene: NA
clone size: NA
J gene: TRBJ1-5
CDR3 length: 14
V gene: TRBV6-5
CDR3 DNA: TGTGCCAGCAGTTACCAAGGGGGGGGCTGGCCCCAGCATTTT
CDR3 protein: CASSYQGGGWPQHF

D gene: TRBD1
clone size: NA
J gene: TRBJ1-1
CDR3 length: 12
V gene: TRBV5-1
CDR3 DNA: TGCGCCAGCAGCATCACGACAGGGGAAGCTTTCTTT
CDR3 protein: CASSITTGEAFF

D gene: TRBD1
clone size: NA
J gene: TRBJ1-2
CDR3 length: 15
V gene: TRBV19
CDR3 DNA: TGTGCCAGTAGTCCGACAGGGGTGGGACACTATGGCTACACCTTC
CDR3 protein: CASSPTGVGHYGYTF

D gene: NA
clone size: NA
J gene: TRBJ2-7
CDR3 length: 14
V gene: TRBV25-1
CDR3 DNA: TGTGCCAGCAGCCAAGGACACCAGTCGCGGGAGCAGTACTTC
CDR3 protein: CASSQGHQSREQYF

D gene: NA
clone size: NA
J gene: TRBJ1-2
CDR3 length: 13
V gene: TRBV6-6
CDR3 DNA: TGTGCCAGCACAAGGACGGACAGCTATGGCTACACCTTC
CDR3 protein: CASTRTDSYGYTF

D gene: TRBD2
clone size: NA
J gene: TRBJ2-7
CDR3 length: 16
V gene: TRBV9
CDR3 DNA: TGTGCCAGCAGCGCCCTAGGGACTAGCGGGATTTACGAGCAGTACTTC
CDR3 protein: CASSALGTSGIYEQYF

D gene: NA
clone size: NA
J gene: TRBJ2-2
CDR3 length: 13
V gene: TRBV6-5
CDR3 DNA: TGTGCCAGCAGGGAGACTAGATCCGGGGAGCTGTTTTTT
CDR3 protein: CASRETRSGELFF

D gene: NA
clone size: few
J gene: TRBJ1-2
CDR3 length: 14
V gene: TRBV7-8
CDR3 DNA: TGTGCCAGCAGCTTGTCGACAGGCGGCTATGGCTACACCTTC
CDR3 protein: CASSLSTGGYGYTF

D gene: TRBD2
clone size: NA
J gene: TRBJ2-1
CDR3 length: 14
V gene: TRBV3-1/TRBV3-2
CDR3 DNA: TGTGCCAGCAGCCCTGGCGGGAGGGGCAATGAGCAGTTCTTC
CDR3 protein: CASSPGGRGNEQFF

D gene: NA
clone size: NA
J gene: TRBJ2-7
CDR3 length: 16
V gene: TRBV6-5
CDR3 DNA: TGTGCCAGCAGTTTACAGGACGGGTATAACTCCTACGAGCAGTACTTC
CDR3 protein: CASSLQDGYNSYEQYF

D gene: TRBD2
clone size: NA
J gene: TRBJ2-7
CDR3 length: 14
V gene: TRBV27
CDR3 DNA: TGTGCCAGCAGCCGGGGGGTCCCACCTTACGAGCAGTACTTC
CDR3 protein: CASSRGVPPYEQYF

D gene: TRBD2
clone size: NA
J gene: TRBJ2-1
CDR3 length: 12
V gene: TRBV29-1
CDR3 DNA: TGCAGCGTGACCGGGACTAGCGTCGAGCAGTTCTTC
CDR3 protein: CSVTGTSVEQFF

D gene: NA
clone size: NA
J gene: TRBJ2-7
CDR3 length: 11
V gene: TRBV2
CDR3 DNA: TGTGCCATCAATAGCGACTACGAGCAGTACTTC
CDR3 protein: CAINSDYEQYF

D gene: NA
clone size: NA
J gene: TRBJ2-7
CDR3 length: 12
V gene: TRBV6-2/TRBV6-3
CDR3 DNA: TGTGCCAGCAGTCGTAGCCAATACGAGCAGTACTTC
CDR3 protein: CASSRSQYEQYF

D gene: NA
clone size: many
J gene: TRBJ2-7
CDR3 length: 13
V gene: TRBV10-3
CDR3 DNA: TGTGCCATCAGTGAGGGTGCGGGGTACGAGCAGTACTTC
CDR3 protein: CAISEGAGYEQYF

D gene: TRBD2
clone size: NA
J gene: TRBJ2-3
CDR3 length: 15
V gene: TRBV11-1
CDR3 DNA: TGTGCCAGCAGCTTAGCGGTGGGACTAGGAGATACGCAGTATTTT
CDR3 protein: CASSLAVGLGDTQYF

D gene: TRBD1
clone size: NA
J gene: TRBJ1-4
CDR3 length: 15
V gene: TRBV6-6
CDR3 DNA: TGTGCCAGCAGCCGGACGGGACAGGGAGATGAAAAACTGTTTTTT
CDR3 protein: CASSRTGQGDEKLFF

D gene: NA
clone size: NA
J gene: TRBJ2-7
CDR3 length: 15
V gene: TRBV4-3
CDR3 DNA: TGCGCCAGCAGCCAAGATTACATCAGTTCCTACGAGCAGTACTTC
CDR3 protein: CASSQDYISSYEQYF

D gene: NA
clone size: NA
J gene: TRBJ2-5
CDR3 length: 16
V gene: TRBV5-1
CDR3 DNA: TGCGCCAGCAAGTCGGATCTGGCAGGTCTATCGGAGGCCCAGTACTTC
CDR3 protein: CASKSDLAGLSEAQYF

D gene: NA
clone size: NA
J gene: TRBJ1-1
CDR3 length: 15
V gene: TRBV5-1
CDR3 DNA: TGCGCCAGCAGCTTGCAGGGGCGAATGAACACTGAAGCTTTCTTT
CDR3 protein: CASSLQGRMNTEAFF